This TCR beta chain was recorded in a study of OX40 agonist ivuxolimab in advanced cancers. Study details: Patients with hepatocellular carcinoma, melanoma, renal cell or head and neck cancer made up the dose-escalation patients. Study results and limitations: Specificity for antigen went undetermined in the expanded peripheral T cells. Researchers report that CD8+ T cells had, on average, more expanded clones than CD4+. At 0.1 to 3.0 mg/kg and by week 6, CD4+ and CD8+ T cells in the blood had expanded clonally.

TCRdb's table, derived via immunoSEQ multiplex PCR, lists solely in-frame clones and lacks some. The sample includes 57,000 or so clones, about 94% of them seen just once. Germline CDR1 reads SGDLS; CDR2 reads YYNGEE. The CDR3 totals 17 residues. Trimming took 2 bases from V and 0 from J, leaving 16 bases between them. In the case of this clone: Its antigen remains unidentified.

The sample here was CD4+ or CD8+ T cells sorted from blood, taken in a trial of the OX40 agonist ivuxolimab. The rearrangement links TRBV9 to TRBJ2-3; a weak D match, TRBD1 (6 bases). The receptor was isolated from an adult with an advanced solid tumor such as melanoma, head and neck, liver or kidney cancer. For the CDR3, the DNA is TGTGCCAGCAGCGTGCCCCTGGCAGGGGAGAGCACAGATACGCAGTATTTT. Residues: CASSVPLAGESTDTQYF.